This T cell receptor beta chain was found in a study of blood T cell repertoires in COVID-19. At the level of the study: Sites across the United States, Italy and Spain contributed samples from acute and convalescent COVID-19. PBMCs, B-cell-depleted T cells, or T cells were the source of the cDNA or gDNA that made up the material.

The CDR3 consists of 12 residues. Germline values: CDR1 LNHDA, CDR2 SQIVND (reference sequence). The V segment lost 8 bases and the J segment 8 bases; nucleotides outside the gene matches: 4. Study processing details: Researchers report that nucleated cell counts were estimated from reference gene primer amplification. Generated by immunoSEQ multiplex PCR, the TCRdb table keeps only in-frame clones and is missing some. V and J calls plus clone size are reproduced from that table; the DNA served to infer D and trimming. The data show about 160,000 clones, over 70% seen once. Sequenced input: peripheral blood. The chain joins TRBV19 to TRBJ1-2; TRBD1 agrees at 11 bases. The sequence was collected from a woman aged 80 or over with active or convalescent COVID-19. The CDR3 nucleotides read TGTGCCAGTTGGACAGGGGGCGGAGGCTACACCTTC. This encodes CASWTGGGGYTF.